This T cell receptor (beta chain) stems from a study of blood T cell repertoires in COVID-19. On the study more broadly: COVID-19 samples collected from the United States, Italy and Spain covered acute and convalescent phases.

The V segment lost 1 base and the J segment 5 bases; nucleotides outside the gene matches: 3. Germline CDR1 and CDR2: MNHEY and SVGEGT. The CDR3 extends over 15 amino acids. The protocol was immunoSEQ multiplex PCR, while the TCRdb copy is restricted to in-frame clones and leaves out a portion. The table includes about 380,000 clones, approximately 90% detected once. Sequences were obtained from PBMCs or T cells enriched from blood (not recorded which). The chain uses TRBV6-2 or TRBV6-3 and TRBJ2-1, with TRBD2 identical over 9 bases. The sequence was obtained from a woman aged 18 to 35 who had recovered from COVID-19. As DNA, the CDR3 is TGTGCCAGCAGTTACTTCCTAGCGGGGAACAATGAGCAGTTCTTC. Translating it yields CASSYFLAGNNEQFF.